This TCR beta chain was documented in a study of CD8 T cells in Susac syndrome. Points from the study as a whole: In TEMRA cells and active patients, CD8+ clonal expansion in Susac reached its peak.

Random hexamers served to reverse transcribe roughly 0.5 to 1 ug RNA. Amplification of the TCR beta CDR3 was carried out by immunoSEQ multiplex PCR, which spanned a total of 54 Vbeta and 13 Jbeta segments. Via MiXCR, TCRdb re-called the immunoSEQ multiplex PCR reads, giving one row per CDR3 protein. The data hold 95,000 to 150,000 distinct CDR3 sequences, with roughly 94% observed a single time. A word on this clonotype: Its antigen is still unknown.

Patients with Susac syndrome met diagnostic criteria defined recently for definite or probable disease. TEMRA cells were FACS-enriched, and CD8+ and CD4+ T cells were isolated negatively. The TCR comes from a human donor with Susac syndrome. The sequencing sample was made of CD8+ T cells from PBMCs.

Here the CDR3 reads CASSQRAGGDEQYF. Written as DNA, the CDR3 is TGTGCCAGCAGCCAAAGGGCAGGGGGCGACGAGCAGTACTTC. The chain employs TRBV9 and TRBJ2-7, with 8 bases lining up with TRBD1. Trimming at V came to 4 bases and at J to 5 bases, leaving 8 bases not matched to a gene. The CDR3 is made up of 14 amino acids. The V gene's germline CDR1 is SGDLS and CDR2 YYNGEE.